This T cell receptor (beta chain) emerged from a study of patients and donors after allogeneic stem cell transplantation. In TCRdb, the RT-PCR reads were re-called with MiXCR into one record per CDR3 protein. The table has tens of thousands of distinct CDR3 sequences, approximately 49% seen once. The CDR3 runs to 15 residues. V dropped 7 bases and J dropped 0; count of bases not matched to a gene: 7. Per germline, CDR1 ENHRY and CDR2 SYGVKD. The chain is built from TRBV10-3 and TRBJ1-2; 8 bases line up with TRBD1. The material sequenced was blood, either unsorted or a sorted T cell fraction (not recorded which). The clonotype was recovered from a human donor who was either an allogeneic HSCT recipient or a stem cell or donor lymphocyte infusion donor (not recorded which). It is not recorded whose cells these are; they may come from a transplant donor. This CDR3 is CAIMVQGEANYGYTF. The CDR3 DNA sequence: TGTGCCATCATGGTACAGGGGGAGGCTAACTATGGCTACACCTTC.